This TCR beta chain was sequenced in a study of T cells in Graves' hyperthyroidism and ophthalmopathy. RNA transcripts were the template for amplifying TCR beta CDR3 regions. TCR CDR3 underwent first-round RT-PCR with the HTBI primer set. TCRdb reprocessed the multiplex PCR reads with MiXCR, giving one entry per CDR3 protein. Among 400,000 to 550,000 distinct CDR3 sequences listed, 13% to 15% were seen once. This clonotype was seen only a few times. Its matching antigen is unknown. Graves' hyperthyroidism without ophthalmopathy progression within 18 months was termed stable. Study-wide points: Expanded thyroid clonotypes (above 0.001) were mostly also found in blood.

The V and J ends lost 9 bases and 3 bases, in that order; junction bases with no gene match: 2. Germline CDR1 reads SGHNT; CDR2 reads YYREEE (reference sequence). The CDR3 sequence is 12 residues long. The TCR originated in a woman aged 18-30 years with Graves' hyperthyroidism. What was sequenced was blood. The chain is built from TRBV5-4 and TRBJ2-7; 11 bases are a match to TRBD2. In DNA form, the CDR3 reads TGTGCCACGACTAGCGGGATCTACGAGCAGTACTTC. It specifies CATTSGIYEQYF.